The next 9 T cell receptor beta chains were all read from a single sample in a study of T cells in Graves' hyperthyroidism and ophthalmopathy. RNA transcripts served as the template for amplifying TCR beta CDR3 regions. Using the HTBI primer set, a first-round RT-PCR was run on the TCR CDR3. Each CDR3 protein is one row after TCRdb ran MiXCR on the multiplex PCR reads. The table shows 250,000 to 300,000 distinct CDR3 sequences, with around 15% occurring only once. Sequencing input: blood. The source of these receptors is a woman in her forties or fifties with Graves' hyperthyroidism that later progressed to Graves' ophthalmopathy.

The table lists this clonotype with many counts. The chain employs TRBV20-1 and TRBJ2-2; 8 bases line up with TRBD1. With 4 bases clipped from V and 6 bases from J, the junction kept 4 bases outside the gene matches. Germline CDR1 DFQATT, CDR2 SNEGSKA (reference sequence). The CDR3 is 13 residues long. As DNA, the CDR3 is TGCAGTGCTATTTGGACAGGGTCCGGGGAGCTGTTTTTT. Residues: CSAIWTGSGELFF.

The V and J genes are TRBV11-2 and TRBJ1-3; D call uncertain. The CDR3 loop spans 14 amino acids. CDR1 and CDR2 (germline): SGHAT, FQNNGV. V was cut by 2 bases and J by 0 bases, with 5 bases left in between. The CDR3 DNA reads TGTGCCAGCAGCTTAAAGAGCTCTGGAAACACCATATATTTT. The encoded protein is CASSLKSSGNTIYF.

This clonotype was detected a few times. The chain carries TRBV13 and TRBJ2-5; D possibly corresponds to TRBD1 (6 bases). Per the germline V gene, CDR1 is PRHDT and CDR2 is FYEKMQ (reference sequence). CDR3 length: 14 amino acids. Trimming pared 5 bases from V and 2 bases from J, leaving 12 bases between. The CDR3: CASSLSTGQETQYF. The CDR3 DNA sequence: TGTGCCAGCAGCCTCTCCACAGGGCAAGAGACCCAGTACTTC.

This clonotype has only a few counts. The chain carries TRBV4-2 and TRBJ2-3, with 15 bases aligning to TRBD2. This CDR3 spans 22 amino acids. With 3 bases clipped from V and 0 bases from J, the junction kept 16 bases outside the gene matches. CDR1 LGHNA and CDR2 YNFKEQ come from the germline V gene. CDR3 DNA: TGTGCCAGCAGCCATCCGACAGGGGGACTAGCGGGAGGCCGTGCTAGCACAGATACGCAGTATTTT. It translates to CASSHPTGGLAGGRASTDTQYF.

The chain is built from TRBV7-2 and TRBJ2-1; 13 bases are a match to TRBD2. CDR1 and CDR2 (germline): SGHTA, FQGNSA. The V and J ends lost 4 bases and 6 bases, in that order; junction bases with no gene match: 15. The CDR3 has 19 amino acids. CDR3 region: CASSYDILTRLAGGNEQFF. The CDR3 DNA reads TGTGCCAGCAGCTACGACATACTAACCAGACTAGCGGGAGGCAATGAGCAGTTCTTC.

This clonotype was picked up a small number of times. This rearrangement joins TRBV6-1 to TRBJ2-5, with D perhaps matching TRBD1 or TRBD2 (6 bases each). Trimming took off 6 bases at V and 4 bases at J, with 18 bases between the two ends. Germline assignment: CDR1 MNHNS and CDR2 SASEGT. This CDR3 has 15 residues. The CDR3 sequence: CASSLSGARGETQYF. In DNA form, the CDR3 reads TGTGCCAGCAGCCTCTCGGGGGCCAGGGGAGAGACCCAGTACTTC.

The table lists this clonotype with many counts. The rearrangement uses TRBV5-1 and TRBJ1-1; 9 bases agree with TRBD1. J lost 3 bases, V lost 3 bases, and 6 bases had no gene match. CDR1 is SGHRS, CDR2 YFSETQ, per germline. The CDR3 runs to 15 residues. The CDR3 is CASSSQGAGDTEAFF. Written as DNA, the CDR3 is TGCGCCAGCAGCTCACAGGGGGCGGGGGACACTGAAGCTTTCTTT.

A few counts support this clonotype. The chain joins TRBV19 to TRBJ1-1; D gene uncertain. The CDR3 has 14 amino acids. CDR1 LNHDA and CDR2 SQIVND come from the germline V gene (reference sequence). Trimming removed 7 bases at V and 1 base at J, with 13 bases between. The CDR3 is CASTLRGGNTEAFF. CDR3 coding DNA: TGTGCCAGTACCCTGCGGGGTGGGAACACTGAAGCTTTCTTT.

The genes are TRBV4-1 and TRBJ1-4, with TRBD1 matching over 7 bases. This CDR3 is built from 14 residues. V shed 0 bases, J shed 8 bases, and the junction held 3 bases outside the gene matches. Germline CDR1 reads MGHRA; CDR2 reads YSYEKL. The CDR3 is CASSQEQGREKLFF. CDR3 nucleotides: TGCGCCAGCAGCCAAGAACAGGGGCGAGAAAAACTGTTTTTT.